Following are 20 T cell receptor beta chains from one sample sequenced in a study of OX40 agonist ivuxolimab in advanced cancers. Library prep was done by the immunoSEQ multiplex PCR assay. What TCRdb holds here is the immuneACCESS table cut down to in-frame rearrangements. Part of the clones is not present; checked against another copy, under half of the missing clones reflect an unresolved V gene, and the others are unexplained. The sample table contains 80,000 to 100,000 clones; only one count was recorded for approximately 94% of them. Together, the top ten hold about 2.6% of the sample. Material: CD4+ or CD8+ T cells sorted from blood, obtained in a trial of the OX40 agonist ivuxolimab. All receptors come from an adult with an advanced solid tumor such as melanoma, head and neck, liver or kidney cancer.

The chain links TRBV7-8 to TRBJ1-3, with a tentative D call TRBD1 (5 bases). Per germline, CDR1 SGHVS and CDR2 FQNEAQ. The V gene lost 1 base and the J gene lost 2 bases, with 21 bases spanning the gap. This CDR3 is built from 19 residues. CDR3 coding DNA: TGTGCCAGCAGCTTAGATATATACCCATTGGTCAGGGCTGGAAACACCATATATTTT. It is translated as CASSLDIYPLVRAGNTIYF.

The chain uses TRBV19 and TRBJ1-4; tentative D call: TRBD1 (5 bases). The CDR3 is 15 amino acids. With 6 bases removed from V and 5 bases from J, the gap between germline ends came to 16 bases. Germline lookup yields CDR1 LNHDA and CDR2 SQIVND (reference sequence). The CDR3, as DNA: TGTGCCAGTAGGACCGGTGCGGCAGGGAATGAAAAACTGTTTTTT. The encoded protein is CASRTGAAGNEKLFF.

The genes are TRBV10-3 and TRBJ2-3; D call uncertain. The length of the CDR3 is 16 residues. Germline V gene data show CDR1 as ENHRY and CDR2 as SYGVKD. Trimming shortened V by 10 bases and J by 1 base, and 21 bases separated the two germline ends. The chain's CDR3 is CATSAAVRSGTDTQYF. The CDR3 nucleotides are TGTGCCACCTCGGCGGCTGTTCGGTCGGGCACAGATACGCAGTATTTT.

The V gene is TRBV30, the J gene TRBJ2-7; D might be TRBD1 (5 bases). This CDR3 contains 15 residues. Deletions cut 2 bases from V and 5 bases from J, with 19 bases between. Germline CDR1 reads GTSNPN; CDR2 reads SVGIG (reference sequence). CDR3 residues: CAWSPRVRPKNEQYF. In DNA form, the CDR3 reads TGTGCCTGGAGTCCCAGGGTTAGGCCTAAAAACGAGCAGTACTTC. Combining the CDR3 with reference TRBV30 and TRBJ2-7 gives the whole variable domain SQTIHQWPATLVQPVGSPLSLECTVEGTSNPNLYWYRQAAGRGLQLLFYSVGIGQISSEVPQNLSASRPQDRQFILSSKKLLLSDSGFYLCAWSPRVRPKNEQYFGPGTRLTVT.

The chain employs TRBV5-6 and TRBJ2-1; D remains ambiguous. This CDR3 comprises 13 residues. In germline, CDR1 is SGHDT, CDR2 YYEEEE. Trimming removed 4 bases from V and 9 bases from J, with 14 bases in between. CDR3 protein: CASSPQAWGEQFF. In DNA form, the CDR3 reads TGTGCCAGCAGCCCTCAGGCCTGGGGTGAGCAGTTCTTC. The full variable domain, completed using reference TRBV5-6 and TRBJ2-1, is DAGVTQSPTHLIKTRGQQVTLRCSPKSGHDTVSWYQQALGQGPQFIFQYYEEEERQRGNFPDRFSGHQFPNYSSELNVNALLLGDSALYLCASSPQAWGEQFFGPGTRLTVL.

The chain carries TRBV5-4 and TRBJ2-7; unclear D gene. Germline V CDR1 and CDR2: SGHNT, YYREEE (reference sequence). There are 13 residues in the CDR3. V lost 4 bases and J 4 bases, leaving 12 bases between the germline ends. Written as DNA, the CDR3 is TGTGCCAGCAGCCCCGGAGTGGGGTACGAGCAGTACTTC. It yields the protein CASSPGVGYEQYF.

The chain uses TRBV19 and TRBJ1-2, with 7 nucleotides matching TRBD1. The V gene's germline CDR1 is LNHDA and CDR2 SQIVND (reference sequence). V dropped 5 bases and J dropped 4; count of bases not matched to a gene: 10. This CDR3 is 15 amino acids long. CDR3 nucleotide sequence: TGTGCCAGTAGTTTACCGACAGGGCCCCTCTATGGCTACACCTTC. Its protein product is CASSLPTGPLYGYTF.

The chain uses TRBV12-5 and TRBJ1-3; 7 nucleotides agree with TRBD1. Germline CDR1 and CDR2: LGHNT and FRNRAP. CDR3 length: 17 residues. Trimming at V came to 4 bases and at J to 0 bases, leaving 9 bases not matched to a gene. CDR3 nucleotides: TGTGCTAGTGGTTGGTGGACAGGAAGGGGCTCTGGAAACACCATATATTTT. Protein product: CASGWWTGRGSGNTIYF.

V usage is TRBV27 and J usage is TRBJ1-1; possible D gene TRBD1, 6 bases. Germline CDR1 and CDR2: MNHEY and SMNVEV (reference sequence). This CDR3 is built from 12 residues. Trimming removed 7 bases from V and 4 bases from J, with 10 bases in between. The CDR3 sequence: CASKGGGTEAFF. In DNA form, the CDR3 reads TGTGCCAGCAAAGGAGGGGGCACTGAAGCTTTCTTT.

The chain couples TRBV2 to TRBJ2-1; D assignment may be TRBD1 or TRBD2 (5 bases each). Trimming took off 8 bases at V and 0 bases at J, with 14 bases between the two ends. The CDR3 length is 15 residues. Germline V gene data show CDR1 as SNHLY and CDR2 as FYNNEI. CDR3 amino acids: CASRGPAISYNEQFF. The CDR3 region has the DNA TGTGCCAGCCGGGGACCGGCAATCTCCTACAATGAGCAGTTCTTC.

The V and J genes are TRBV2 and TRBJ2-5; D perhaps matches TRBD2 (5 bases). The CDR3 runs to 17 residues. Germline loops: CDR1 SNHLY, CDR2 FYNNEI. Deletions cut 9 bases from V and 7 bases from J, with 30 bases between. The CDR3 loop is CARTMEKSSDREGTQYF. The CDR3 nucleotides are TGTGCCAGGACAATGGAAAAATCTAGTGATCGGGAAGGGACCCAGTACTTC.

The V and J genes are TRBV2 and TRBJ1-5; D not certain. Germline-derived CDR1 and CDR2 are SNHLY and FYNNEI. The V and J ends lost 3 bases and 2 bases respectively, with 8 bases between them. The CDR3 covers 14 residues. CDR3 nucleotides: TGTGCCAGCAGTGAGTGGGATGGCAATCAGCCCCAGCATTTT. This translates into CASSEWDGNQPQHF.

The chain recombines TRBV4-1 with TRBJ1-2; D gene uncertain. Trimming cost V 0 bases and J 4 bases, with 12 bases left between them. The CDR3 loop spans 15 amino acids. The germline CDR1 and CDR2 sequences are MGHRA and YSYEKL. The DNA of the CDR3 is TGCGCCAGCAGCCAAGAAATAGGGCTTGGCTATGGCTACACCTTC. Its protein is CASSQEIGLGYGYTF.

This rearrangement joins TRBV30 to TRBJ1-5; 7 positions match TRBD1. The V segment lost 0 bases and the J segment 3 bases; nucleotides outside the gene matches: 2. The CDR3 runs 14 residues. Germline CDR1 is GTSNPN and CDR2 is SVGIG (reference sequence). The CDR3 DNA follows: TGTGCCTGGAGTGTAGACAGGGTCAATCAGCCCCAGCATTTT. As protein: CAWSVDRVNQPQHF.

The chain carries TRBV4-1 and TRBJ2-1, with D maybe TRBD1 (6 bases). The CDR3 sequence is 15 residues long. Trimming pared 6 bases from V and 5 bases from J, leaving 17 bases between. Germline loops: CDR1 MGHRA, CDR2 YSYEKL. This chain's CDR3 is CASRVSQGIHNEQFF. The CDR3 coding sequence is TGCGCCAGCAGGGTCAGTCAGGGGATCCACAATGAGCAGTTCTTC.

CDR3 DNA sequence: TGCGCCAGCAGCCAAGAGTGGACAGGGGGAGGGCATACGCAGTATTTT. Amino acid sequence: CASSQEWTGGGHTQYF. The chain carries TRBV4-3 and TRBJ2-3; 10 nucleotides align to TRBD1. Germline CDR1 reads LGHNA; CDR2 reads YSLEER. This CDR3 region has 16 residues. Losses at the gene ends were 0 bases for V and 7 bases for J; bases not matched to a gene: 7.

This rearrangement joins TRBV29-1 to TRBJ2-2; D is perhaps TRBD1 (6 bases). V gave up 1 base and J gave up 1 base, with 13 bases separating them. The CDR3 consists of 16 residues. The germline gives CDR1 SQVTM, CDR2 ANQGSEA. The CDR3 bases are TGCAGCGTTGAAGCAAGGGGACACCAGAACACCGGGGAGCTGTTTTTT. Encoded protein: CSVEARGHQNTGELFF.

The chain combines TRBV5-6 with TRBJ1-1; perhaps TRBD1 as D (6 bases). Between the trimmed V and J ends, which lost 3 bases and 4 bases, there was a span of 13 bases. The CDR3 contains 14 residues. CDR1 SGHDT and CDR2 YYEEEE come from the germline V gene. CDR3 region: CASSSSGGGTEAFF. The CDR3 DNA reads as TGTGCCAGCAGCTCGTCGGGAGGGGGCACTGAAGCTTTCTTT.

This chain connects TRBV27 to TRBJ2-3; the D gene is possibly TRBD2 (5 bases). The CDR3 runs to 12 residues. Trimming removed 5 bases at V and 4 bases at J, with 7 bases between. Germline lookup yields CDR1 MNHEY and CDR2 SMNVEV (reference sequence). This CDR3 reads CASSGEPDTQYF. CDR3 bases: TGTGCCAGCAGTGGGGAGCCAGATACGCAGTATTTT.

DNA of the CDR3: TGTGCCAGTGGGTGGGGCTTCTATAATTCACCCCTCCACTTT. Translated, it gives CASGWGFYNSPLHF. The genes are TRBV19 and TRBJ1-6, with D possibly matching TRBD1 (5 bases). Germline V gives CDR1 LNHDA, CDR2 SQIVND (reference sequence). V lost 8 bases and J 3 bases, leaving 11 bases between the germline ends. The CDR3 has 14 residues.